Sequencing of this T cell receptor beta chain was carried out in a study of shared clonotypes between healthy human individuals. Findings and caveats of the study: Clonotypes not shared had lower generation probabilities than those common to all four donors.

Concerning this clone itself: Its matching antigen is unknown.

Data came from immunoSEQ multiplex PCR; TCRdb stores just in-frame clones and leaves some out. The sample consists of about 2 million clones, less than 95% of them appearing once. It was CD45RO-negative cells, positively selected for CCR7, that made up naive CD8 cells, with terminally differentiated effector memory CD45RA+ cells excluded. Donors comprised healthy HIV-negative adults lacking recent acute infections or vaccinations. Material for sequencing was naive CD8+ T cells sorted from blood. The TCR sequence derives from a man aged 18 to 30 in good health.

The DNA of the CDR3 is TGCGCCAGCAGCCAAACACGGACTAGCGGGATAGCAGATACGCAGTATTTT. It is translated as CASSQTRTSGIADTQYF. The chain recombines TRBV4-3 with TRBJ2-3; 12 positions match TRBD2. Germline loops: CDR1 LGHNA, CDR2 YSLEER. V lost 2 bases to trimming and J lost 4 bases; unmatched junction nucleotides: 7. The CDR3 has 17 residues.